This entry features one T cell receptor (beta chain) sequence. Germline V CDR1 and CDR2: KGHSH, LQKENI. With 3 bases removed from V and 6 bases from J, the gap between germline ends came to 18 bases. CDR3 length: 16 amino acids. The unsorted samples had 80 million to 95 million PBMCs used for genomic DNA. The data originate from a study of shared clonotypes between healthy human individuals. The authors' processing: Filtering of immunoSEQ junctional sequences could not match full-length read filtering. Sequencing was performed with immunoSEQ multiplex PCR; in TCRdb, only in-frame clones are kept and a portion is missing. V, J and clone size are those of that table, while D and trimming were read from the DNA. The repertoire holds roughly 450,000 clones, with about four fifths as singletons.

The sequence was collected from a woman between 35 and 50 years old in good health. Some clones in this sample may be carry-over from other donors' samples. The specimen sequenced was PBMCs. This chain links TRBV18 with TRBJ2-1; D unresolved. The CDR3, as DNA: TGTGCCAGCTCACCCCTCGGGCCGCTCGTGGCCAATGAGCAGTTCTTC. It codes for CASSPLGPLVANEQFF.